This T cell receptor (beta chain) was observed in a study of control samples from healthy donors and cancer patients. The ends lost 6 bases at V and 1 base at J; junction bases unmatched: 2. CDR3 length: 14 residues. Per germline, CDR1 SGHVS and CDR2 FQNEAQ. The assay was immunoSEQ multiplex PCR, and TCRdb's table has in-frame clones only and misses some. The data show some 410,000 clones, 90% seen once. The V call is TRBV7-8, the J call TRBJ2-7; 11 nucleotides line up with TRBD2. The origin of this receptor is a man aged 35 to 55 with head and neck cancer. What was sequenced was PBMCs. The CDR3 region is CASRRTSGSYEQYF. In nucleotides, the CDR3 is TGTGCCAGCAGGAGGACTAGCGGGTCCTACGAGCAGTACTTC.